A selection of T cell receptor beta chains follows, all from one sample in a study of T cells in localized non-small cell lung cancer. Using immunoSEQ multiplex PCR, the repertoire was profiled, and TCRdb retains in-frame clones only, with some absent. The table includes approximately 50,000 clones, around 83% detected once. This material consisted of PBMCs, taken before any cancer treatment. Receptors were obtained from a man between 40 and 70 years old with stage II lung adenocarcinoma. The CDR3 runs from the conserved cysteine through the conserved F or W. A D gene is named only where the DNA matches it firmly. For some rows the clone size is stated as once, few or many, or as a class when expanded; others skip it.

>TRBV15|TRBJ2-5|once|.
TGTGCCACCAGCGCCGGGGGTGAGGAGACCCAGTACTTC
CATSAGGEETQYF
>TRBV7-9|TRBJ1-4|once|.
TGTGCCAGCAGCTTAGGTGGCAGAGCTAATGAAAAACTGTTTTTT
CASSLGGRANEKLFF
>TRBV30|TRBJ2-3|.|TRBD1
TGTGCCTGGAGCCCCCTCCGGGACAGGGTCACAGATACGCAGTATTTT
CAWSPLRDRVTDTQYF
>TRBV7-3|TRBJ2-7|few|.
TGTGCCAGCAGCTTAAGTCCGGGTGCGGGGATAGGCTCCTACGAGCAGTACTTC
CASSLSPGAGIGSYEQYF
>TRBV2|TRBJ2-2|once|TRBD1
TGTGCCAGCAGACCCGGGACAGGCCTCACCGGGGAGCTGTTTTTT
CASRPGTGLTGELFF
>TRBV29-1|TRBJ2-3|.|.
TGCAGCGTTGACGGGGTGACTCCTGACCCAGATACGCAGTATTTT
CSVDGVTPDPDTQYF
>TRBV5-1|TRBJ1-2|.|.
TGCGCCAGCAGCTCAGGGGAGGGTAGGGGATATGGCTACACCTTC
CASSSGEGRGYGYTF
>TRBV9|TRBJ2-3|.|TRBD2
TGTGCCAGCAGCCCCAGACTAGCGGGGGATACGCAGTATTTT
CASSPRLAGDTQYF
>TRBV5-4|TRBJ2-6|.|TRBD1
TGTGCCAGCAGCACCGGGACAGGGGCTTACTCTGGGGCCAACGTCCTGACTTTC
CASSTGTGAYSGANVLTF
>TRBV6-1|TRBJ2-3|.|.
TGTGCCAGCAGTGAAAAAGGAGACGCAGATACGCAGTATTTT
CASSEKGDADTQYF
>TRBV30|TRBJ1-6|.|TRBD1
TGTGCCTACAGGGGCTCCTATAATTCACCCCTCCACTTT
CAYRGSYNSPLHF
>TRBV7-6|TRBJ2-7|.|TRBD1
TGTGCCAGCAGCTTAGGGGACAGGAGCTACGAGCAGTACTTC
CASSLGDRSYEQYF
>TRBV27|TRBJ2-6|.|.
TGTGCCAGCAAGATTAACTGGGCAGGGGCCAACGTCCTGACTTTC
CASKINWAGANVLTF
>TRBV5-1|TRBJ1-4|.|.
TGCGCCAGCAGCTTGGACAGTGCAACTAATGAAAAACTGTTTTTT
CASSLDSATNEKLFF
>TRBV7-8|TRBJ1-1|.|TRBD1
TGTGCCAGCAGTCACGGGACAGGGAACACTGAAGCTTTCTTT
CASSHGTGNTEAFF